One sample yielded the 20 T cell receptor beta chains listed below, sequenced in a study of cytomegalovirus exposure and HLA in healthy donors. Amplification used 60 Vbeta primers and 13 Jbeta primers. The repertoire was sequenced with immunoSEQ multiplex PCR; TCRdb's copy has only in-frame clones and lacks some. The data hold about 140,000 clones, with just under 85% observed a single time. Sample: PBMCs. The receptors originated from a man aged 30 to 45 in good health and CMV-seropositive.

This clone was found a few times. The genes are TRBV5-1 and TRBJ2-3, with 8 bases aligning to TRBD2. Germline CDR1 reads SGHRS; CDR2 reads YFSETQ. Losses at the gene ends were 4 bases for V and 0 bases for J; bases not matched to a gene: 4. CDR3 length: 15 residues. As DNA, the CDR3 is TGCGCCAGCAGCGAAAGCGGGGGTAGCACAGATACGCAGTATTTT. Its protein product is CASSESGGSTDTQYF.

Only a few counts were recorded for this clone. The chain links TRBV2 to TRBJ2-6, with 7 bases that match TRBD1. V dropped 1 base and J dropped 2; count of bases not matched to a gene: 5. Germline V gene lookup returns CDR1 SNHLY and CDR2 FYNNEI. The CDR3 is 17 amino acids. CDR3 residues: CASSEEGQLTGANVLTF. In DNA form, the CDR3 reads TGTGCCAGCAGTGAAGAGGGACAGCTCACTGGGGCCAACGTCCTGACTTTC. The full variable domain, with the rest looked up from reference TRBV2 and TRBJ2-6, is EPEVTQTPSHQVTQMGQEVILRCVPISNHLYFYWYRQILGQKVEFLVSFYNNEISEKSEIFDDQFSVERPDGSNFTLKIRSTKLEDSAMYFCASSEEGQLTGANVLTFGAGSRLTVL.

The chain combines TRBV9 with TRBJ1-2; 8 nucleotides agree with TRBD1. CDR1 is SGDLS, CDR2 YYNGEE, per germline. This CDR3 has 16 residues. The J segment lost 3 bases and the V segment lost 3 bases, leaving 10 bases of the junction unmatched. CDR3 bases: TGTGCCAGCAGCGGGGCCGGGACAGGATTAGACTATGGCTACACCTTC. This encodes CASSGAGTGLDYGYTF.

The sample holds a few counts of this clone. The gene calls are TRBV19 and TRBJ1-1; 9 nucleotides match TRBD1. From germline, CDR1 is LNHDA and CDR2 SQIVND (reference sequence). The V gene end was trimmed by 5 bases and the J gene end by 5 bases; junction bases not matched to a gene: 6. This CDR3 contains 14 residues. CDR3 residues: CASSPWDRVTEAFF. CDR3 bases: TGTGCCAGTAGTCCCTGGGACAGGGTGACTGAAGCTTTCTTT. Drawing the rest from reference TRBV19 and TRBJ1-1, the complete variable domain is DGGITQSPKYLFRKEGQNVTLSCEQNLNHDAMYWYRQDPGQGLRLIYYSQIVNDFQKGDIAEGYSVSREKKESFPLTVTSAQKNPTAFYLCASSPWDRVTEAFFGQGTRLTVV.

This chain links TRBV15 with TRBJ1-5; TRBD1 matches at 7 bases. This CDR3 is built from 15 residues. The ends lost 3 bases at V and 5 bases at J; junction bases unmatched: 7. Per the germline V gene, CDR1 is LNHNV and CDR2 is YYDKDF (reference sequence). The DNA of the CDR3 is TGTGCCACCAGCAGCAGACAGGGTCGGGATCAGCCCCAGCATTTT. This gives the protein CATSSRQGRDQPQHF.

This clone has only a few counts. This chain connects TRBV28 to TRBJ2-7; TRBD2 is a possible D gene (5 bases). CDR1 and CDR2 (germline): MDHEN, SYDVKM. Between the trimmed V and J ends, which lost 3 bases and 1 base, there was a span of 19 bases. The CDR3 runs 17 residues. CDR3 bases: TGTGCCAGCAGTTTCGGGATGGGCGGACCGGAGTCCTACGAGCAGTACTTC. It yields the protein CASSFGMGGPESYEQYF.

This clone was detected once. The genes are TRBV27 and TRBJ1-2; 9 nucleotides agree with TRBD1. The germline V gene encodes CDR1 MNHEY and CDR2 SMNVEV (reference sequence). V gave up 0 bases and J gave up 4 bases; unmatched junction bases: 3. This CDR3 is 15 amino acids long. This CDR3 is CASSLSGTGTYGYTF. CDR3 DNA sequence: TGTGCCAGCAGTTTATCGGGGACAGGGACCTATGGCTACACCTTC.

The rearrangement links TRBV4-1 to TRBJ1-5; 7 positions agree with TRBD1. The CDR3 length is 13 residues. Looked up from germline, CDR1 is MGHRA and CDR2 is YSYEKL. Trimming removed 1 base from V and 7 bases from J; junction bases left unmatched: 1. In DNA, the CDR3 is TGCGCCAGCAGCCAAGCCAGGGGGCAGCCCCAGCATTTT. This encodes CASSQARGQPQHF.

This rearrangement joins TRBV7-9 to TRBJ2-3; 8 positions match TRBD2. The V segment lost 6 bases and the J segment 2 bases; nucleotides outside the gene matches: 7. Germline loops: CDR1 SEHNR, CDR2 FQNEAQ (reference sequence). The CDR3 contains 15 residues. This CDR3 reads CASSWTSSDTDTQYF. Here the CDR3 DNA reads TGTGCCAGCAGTTGGACTAGCTCGGACACAGATACGCAGTATTTT.

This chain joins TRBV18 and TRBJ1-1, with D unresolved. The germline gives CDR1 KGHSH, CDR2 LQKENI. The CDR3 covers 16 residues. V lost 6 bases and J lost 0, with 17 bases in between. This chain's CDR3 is CASSPPKGAMNTEAFF. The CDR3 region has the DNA TGTGCCAGCTCTCCCCCAAAGGGAGCTATGAACACTGAAGCTTTCTTT.

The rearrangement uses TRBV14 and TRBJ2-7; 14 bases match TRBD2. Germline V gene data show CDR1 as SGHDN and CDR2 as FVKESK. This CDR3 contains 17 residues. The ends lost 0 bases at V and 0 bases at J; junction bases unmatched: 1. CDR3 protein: CASSQDGTSGSSYEQYF. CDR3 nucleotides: TGTGCCAGCAGCCAAGATGGGACTAGCGGGAGCTCCTACGAGCAGTACTTC.

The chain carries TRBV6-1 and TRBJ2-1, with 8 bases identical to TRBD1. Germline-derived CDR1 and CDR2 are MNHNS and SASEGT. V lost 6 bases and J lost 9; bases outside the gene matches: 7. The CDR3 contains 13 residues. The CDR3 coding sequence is TGTGCCAGCAGCGCGGACAGGGCGGGTGAGCAGTTCTTC. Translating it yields CASSADRAGEQFF.

The CDR3 loop reads CSVAPQDSNQPQHF. The DNA of the CDR3 is TGCAGCGTTGCGCCACAGGATAGCAATCAGCCCCAGCATTTT. The chain is built from TRBV29-1 and TRBJ1-5; a possible D gene is TRBD1 (5 bases). This CDR3 region has 14 residues. CDR1 is SQVTM, CDR2 ANQGSEA, per germline. V dropped 4 bases and J dropped 0 bases, with 10 bases sitting between them.

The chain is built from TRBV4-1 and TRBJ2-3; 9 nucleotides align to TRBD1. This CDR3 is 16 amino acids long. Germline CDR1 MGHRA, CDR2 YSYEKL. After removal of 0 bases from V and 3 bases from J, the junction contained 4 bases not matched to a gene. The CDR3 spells CASSQEGTGITDTQYF. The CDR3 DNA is TGCGCCAGCAGCCAAGAGGGGACAGGGATTACAGATACGCAGTATTTT.

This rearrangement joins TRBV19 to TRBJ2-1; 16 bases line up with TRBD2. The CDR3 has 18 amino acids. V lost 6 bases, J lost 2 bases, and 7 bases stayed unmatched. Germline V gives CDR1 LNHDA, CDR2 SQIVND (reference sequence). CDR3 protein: CASSLSGLAGGAYNEQFF. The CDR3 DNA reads TGTGCCAGTAGCTTATCGGGACTAGCGGGAGGGGCCTACAATGAGCAGTTCTTC.

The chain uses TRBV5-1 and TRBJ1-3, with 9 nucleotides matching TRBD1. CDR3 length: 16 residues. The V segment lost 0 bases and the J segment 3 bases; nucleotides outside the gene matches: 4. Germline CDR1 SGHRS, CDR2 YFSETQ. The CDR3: CASSLDRGRDGNTIYF. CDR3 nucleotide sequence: TGCGCCAGCAGCTTGGACAGGGGGCGGGATGGAAACACCATATATTTT.

CDR3 in DNA: TGTGCCAGCAGCTTACAGGGGGGATCGTATGGCTACACCTTC. Translating it yields CASSLQGGSYGYTF. The chain combines TRBV11-3 with TRBJ1-2, with 7 bases matching TRBD1. The CDR3 contains 14 residues. The V segment lost 2 bases and the J segment 5 bases; nucleotides outside the gene matches: 5. The germline V gene encodes CDR1 SGHNT and CDR2 YENEEA. The full variable domain, with the rest looked up from reference TRBV11-3 and TRBJ1-2, is EAGVVQSPRYKIIEKKQPVAFWCNPISGHNTLYWYLQNLGQGPELLIRYENEEAVDDSQLPKDRFSAERLKGVDSTLKIQPAELGDSAVYLCASSLQGGSYGYTFGSGTRLTVV.

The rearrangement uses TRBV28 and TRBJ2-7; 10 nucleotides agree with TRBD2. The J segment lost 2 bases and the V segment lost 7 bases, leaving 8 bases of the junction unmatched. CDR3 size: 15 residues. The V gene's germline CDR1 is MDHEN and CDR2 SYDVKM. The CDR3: CASTITLAGTYEQYF. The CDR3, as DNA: TGTGCCAGCACAATAACACTAGCGGGAACCTACGAGCAGTACTTC.

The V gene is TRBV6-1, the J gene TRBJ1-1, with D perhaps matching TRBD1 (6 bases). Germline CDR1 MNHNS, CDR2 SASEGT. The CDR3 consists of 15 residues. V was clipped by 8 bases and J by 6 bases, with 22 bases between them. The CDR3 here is CASSQGQGLYPEAFF. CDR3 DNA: TGTGCCAGCTCCCAGGGCCAGGGGCTCTATCCTGAAGCTTTCTTT.

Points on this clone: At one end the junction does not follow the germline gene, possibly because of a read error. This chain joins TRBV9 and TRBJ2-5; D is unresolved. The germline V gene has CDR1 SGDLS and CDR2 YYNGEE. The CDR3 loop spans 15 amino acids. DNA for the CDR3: TGTGCCAGCAGCGCCCTAGGTAGCTCGCAAGAAACCCAGTACTTC. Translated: CASSALGSSQETQYF.